This is a list of T cell receptor beta chains from one sample in a study of control samples from healthy donors and cancer patients. Measured with immunoSEQ multiplex PCR; TCRdb has only the in-frame clones, and not every one. The sample yields around 180,000 clones, around 90% seen once. Sample: blood. These TCRs come from a woman between 25 and 40 years old in good health. The CDR3 runs from the conserved cysteine through the conserved F or W. The D gene is left open where the match is weak. Clone size is stated in some rows and not others, as once, few, many or a class when expanded.

D: NA
V: TRBV3-1/TRBV3-2
size: few
CDR3: CASRSSSSYEQYF

D: NA
V: TRBV11-2
size: NA
CDR3: CASSLPDVETQYF

D: NA
V: TRBV25-1
size: NA
CDR3: CASSVGERTGELFF

D: NA
V: TRBV6-5
size: NA
CDR3: CASSYLSATNEKLFF

D: NA
V: TRBV7-9
size: NA
CDR3: CASSFPALREQFF

D: TRBD1
V: TRBV27
size: NA
CDR3: CAIGRGRGDTEAFF

D: NA
V: TRBV29-1
size: NA
CDR3: CSVGGDTQYF

D: NA
V: TRBV15
size: NA
CDR3: CATSRDPDSAWEKLFF

D: TRBD2
V: TRBV6-5
size: once
CDR3: CASTPLAGSSYEQYF

D: NA
V: TRBV7-9
size: NA
CDR3: CASSLDRTSNTGELFF

D: NA
V: TRBV19
size: many
CDR3: CASSIDRVPNQPQHF

D: NA
V: TRBV9
size: NA
CDR3: CASSVEANYGYTF

D: TRBD1
V: TRBV3-1/TRBV3-2
size: NA
CDR3: CASSFLQGADTEAFF

D: NA
V: TRBV5-1
size: NA
CDR3: CASSLRAGWWEQFF

D: TRBD1
V: TRBV28
size: NA
CDR3: CASTVDRGDYEQYF

D: NA
V: TRBV5-6
size: NA
CDR3: CASSLWATNQPQHF

D: TRBD1
V: TRBV2
size: NA
CDR3: CASTQGVRTEAFF

D: NA
V: TRBV7-6
size: once
CDR3: CASSLGPTHTDTQYF

D: NA
V: TRBV4-1
size: NA
CDR3: CASSLAENTEAFF

D: NA
V: TRBV9
size: NA
CDR3: CASSANTDTQYF

D: NA
V: TRBV2
size: once
CDR3: CASVRVNTEAFF

D: NA
V: TRBV5-1
size: NA
CDR3: CASSLALVSYNEQFF

D: NA
V: TRBV19
size: NA
CDR3: CASSIRGGWSYEQYF